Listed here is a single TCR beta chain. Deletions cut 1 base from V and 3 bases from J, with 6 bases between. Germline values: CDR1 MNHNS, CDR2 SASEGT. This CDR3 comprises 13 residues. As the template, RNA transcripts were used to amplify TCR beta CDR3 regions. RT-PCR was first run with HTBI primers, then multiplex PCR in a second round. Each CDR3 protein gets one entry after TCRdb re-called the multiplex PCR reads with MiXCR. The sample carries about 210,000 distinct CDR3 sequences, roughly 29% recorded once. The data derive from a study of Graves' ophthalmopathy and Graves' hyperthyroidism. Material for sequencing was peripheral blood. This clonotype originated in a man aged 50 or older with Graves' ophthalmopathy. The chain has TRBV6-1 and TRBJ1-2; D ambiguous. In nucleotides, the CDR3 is TGTGCCAGCAGTGAAGGACTAGACTATGGCTACACCTTC. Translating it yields CASSEGLDYGYTF.